The next 23 T cell receptor beta chains were all read from a single sample in a study of shared clonotypes between healthy human individuals. Repertoires were generated with immunoSEQ multiplex PCR, while TCRdb's copy carries only in-frame clones and drops some. The profile shows about 2.3 million clones, around 92% of them singletons. The specimen was naive CD4+ T cells from PBMCs. Documented subset: CD45RA+ positively selected. The receptors were sampled from a man younger than 30 in good health. Some clones in this sample may be carry-over from other donors' samples.

The chain is built from TRBV18 and TRBJ1-3; 10 bases fit TRBD1. The ends lost 1 base at V and 8 bases at J; junction bases unmatched: 11. The CDR3 sequence is 17 residues long. Per germline, CDR1 KGHSH and CDR2 LQKENI. The CDR3 spells CASSPLRDRGTGYTIYF. The CDR3 coding sequence is TGTGCCAGCTCACCACTGAGGGACAGGGGAACTGGTTACACCATATATTTT.

Note on this clone: At the DNA level, this CDR3 is encoded by other sequences in the same sample as well. The DNA of the CDR3 is TGTGCCAGTAGTTGGGGGAACTACAATGAGCAGTTCTTC. It codes for CASSWGNYNEQFF. This chain uses TRBV19 with TRBJ2-1; either TRBD1 or TRBD2 may fit D (5 bases each). CDR1 and CDR2 (germline): LNHDA, SQIVND (reference sequence). Trimming removed 5 bases from V and 3 bases from J, with 8 bases in between. There are 13 residues in the CDR3.

The chain carries TRBV30 and TRBJ1-4, with D possibly matching TRBD1 (5 bases). Deletions cut 0 bases from V and 0 bases from J, with 14 bases between. The germline gives CDR1 GTSNPN, CDR2 SVGIG (reference sequence). This CDR3 region has 17 residues. The DNA of the CDR3 is TGTGCCTGGAGTGTGGGCTATGGGGGATCAACTAATGAAAAACTGTTTTTT. Its protein product is CAWSVGYGGSTNEKLFF.

In DNA, the CDR3 is TGTGCCAGCAGCCGGGGACAGGGGAGAAGGGAGCTGTTTTTT. Residues: CASSRGQGRRELFF. This chain links TRBV5-8 with TRBJ2-2; the match to TRBD1 covers 10 bases. The CDR3 has 14 amino acids. V gave up 4 bases and J gave up 9 bases; unmatched junction bases: 6. Germline CDR1 reads SGHTS; CDR2 reads YDEGEE. Full variable domain (remainder filled in from reference TRBV5-8 and TRBJ2-2): EAGVTQSPTHLIKTRGQQATLRCSPISGHTSVYWYQQALGLGLQFLLWYDEGEERNRGNFPPRFSGRQFPNYSSELNVNALELEDSALYLCASSRGQGRRELFFGEGSRLTVL.

V gene TRBV28 combines with J gene TRBJ2-7; 10 bases agree with TRBD1. The CDR3 totals 14 residues. V shed 4 bases and J 5 bases; nucleotides not matched to a gene: 5. Germline V CDR1 and CDR2: MDHEN, SYDVKM. The CDR3 here is CASSSRQGAHEQYF. The CDR3 DNA reads TGTGCCAGCAGTTCTCGACAGGGGGCCCACGAGCAGTACTTC.

V and J are TRBV5-1 and TRBJ2-2; 9 bases match TRBD2. The V gene's germline CDR1 is SGHRS and CDR2 YFSETQ. The CDR3 is 15 amino acids. Trimming removed 4 bases from V and 7 bases from J; junction bases left unmatched: 8. CDR3 nucleotide sequence: TGCGCCAGCAGCCCAGGAGGGACTAGCAACGGGGAGCTGTTTTTT. This codes for CASSPGGTSNGELFF.

Written as DNA, the CDR3 is TGTGCCAGCGGGGGACCGGGGTTGGGCTTGGCGTGGGGGGAGACCCAGTACTTC. Translated: CASGGPGLGLAWGETQYF. The V and J genes are TRBV27 and TRBJ2-5; TRBD1 or TRBD2 may be the D gene (5 bases each). CDR1 is MNHEY and CDR2 is SMNVEV in the germline V gene (reference sequence). The CDR3 has 18 amino acids. The V end lost 8 bases, the J end lost 5 bases, and 30 bases lay between the germline ends.

This clone showed up just once. J is TRBJ2-2 and V is TRBV9; the D is unclear. This CDR3 contains 14 residues. Germline CDR1 and CDR2: SGDLS and YYNGEE. The V gene lost 4 bases and the J gene lost 2 bases, with 9 bases spanning the gap. The CDR3 loop is CASSSAVNTGELFF. In DNA, the CDR3 is TGTGCCAGCAGCTCCGCGGTTAACACCGGGGAGCTGTTTTTT.

The sample holds one count of this clone. The chain recombines TRBV28 with TRBJ2-1; unclear D gene. In germline, CDR1 is MDHEN, CDR2 SYDVKM. The CDR3 covers 16 residues. The V and J ends lost 1 base and 2 bases respectively, with 12 bases between them. The CDR3 DNA sequence: TGTGCCAGCAGTTTATTATCTCCCAACCCCTACAATGAGCAGTTCTTC. Translation gives CASSLLSPNPYNEQFF.

The chain recombines TRBV28 with TRBJ1-2, with unresolved D. Trimming removed 5 bases from V and 5 bases from J, with 12 bases in between. In germline, CDR1 is MDHEN, CDR2 SYDVKM. The CDR3 spans 13 residues. As DNA, the CDR3 is TGTGCCAGCAGTACCCCAGCGTATTATGGCTACACCTTC. Its protein product is CASSTPAYYGYTF.

The V and J genes are TRBV11-2 and TRBJ1-4; D uncertain. V lost 0 bases to trimming and J lost 10 bases, with 3 bases between them. Germline CDR1 is SGHAT and CDR2 is FQNNGV. CDR3 length equals 11 residues. The CDR3, as DNA: TGTGCCAGCAGCTTAGAGGCAAAACTGTTTTTT. The encoded protein is CASSLEAKLFF.

The count of this clone is one. The rearrangement joins TRBV5-1 to TRBJ2-7, with D perhaps matching TRBD1 (5 bases). The germline V gene encodes CDR1 SGHRS and CDR2 YFSETQ. Trimming shortened V by 4 bases and J by 5 bases, and 16 bases separated the two germline ends. The CDR3 is 14 amino acids. DNA of the CDR3: TGCGCCAGCAGCCCGGTAGGGGCTTCAAACGAGCAGTACTTC. Protein: CASSPVGASNEQYF.

V and J are TRBV28 and TRBJ2-3; 12 bases line up with TRBD2. There are 16 residues in the CDR3. Trimming took 3 bases from V and 7 from J; bases not matched to a gene: 8. CDR1 and CDR2 (germline): MDHEN, SYDVKM. The CDR3 DNA sequence: TGTGCCAGCAGTTTTCTACGACTAGCGGGAGAAAATACGCAGTATTTT. The encoded protein is CASSFLRLAGENTQYF.

The rearrangement uses TRBV18 and TRBJ2-7; D unresolved. The CDR3 spans 12 residues. The germline V gene encodes CDR1 KGHSH and CDR2 LQKENI. V gave up 4 bases and J gave up 3 bases, with 7 bases separating them. The CDR3 sequence: CASSQRFYEQYF. CDR3 sequence (DNA): TGTGCCAGCTCACAGCGCTTCTACGAGCAGTACTTC.

The chain links TRBV18 to TRBJ1-1; the D gene is possibly TRBD1 (5 bases). The germline CDR1 and CDR2 sequences are KGHSH and LQKENI. CDR3 size: 14 residues. Trimming removed 7 bases from V and 4 bases from J, with 16 bases in between. CDR3 in amino acids: CASCVSSGPTEAFF. In DNA form, the CDR3 reads TGTGCCAGCTGTGTAAGTTCAGGGCCCACTGAAGCTTTCTTT.

The chain employs TRBV5-4 and TRBJ2-7; the match to TRBD1 covers 9 bases. The germline V gene encodes CDR1 SGHNT and CDR2 YYREEE (reference sequence). The CDR3 length is 15 residues. Unmatched junction bases numbered 10, after V lost 4 bases and J lost 5 bases. CDR3 residues: CASSNPGQGGHEQYF. CDR3 coding DNA: TGTGCCAGCAGCAACCCGGGACAGGGCGGTCACGAGCAGTACTTC.

The genes are TRBV5-1 and TRBJ2-3, with 11 bases matching TRBD2. Unmatched junction bases numbered 12, after V lost 2 bases and J lost 7 bases. The CDR3 length is 17 residues. Germline V lookup: CDR1 SGHRS, CDR2 YFSETQ. The CDR3 nucleotides are TGCGCCAGCAGCTTTACCCTAGGGCTAGCGGGAGGAAATACGCAGTATTTT. Translating gives CASSFTLGLAGGNTQYF. The variable domain in full, with the rest retrieved from reference TRBV5-1 and TRBJ2-3, is KAGVTQTPRYLIKTRGQQVTLSCSPISGHRSVSWYQQTPGQGLQFLFEYFSETQRNKGNFPGRFSGRQFSNSRSEMNVSTLELGDSALYLCASSFTLGLAGGNTQYFGPGTRLTVL.

This clone appeared a single time. This chain connects TRBV6-5 to TRBJ1-4, with TRBD1 matching over 8 bases. Germline lookup yields CDR1 MNHEY and CDR2 SVGAGI. V was pared by 1 base and J by 7 bases, with 5 bases of the junction left unmatched. The CDR3 runs 15 residues. The CDR3 DNA sequence: TGTGCCAGCAGTTACTGGACAGGGCGAGGTGAAAAACTGTTTTTT. It encodes CASSYWTGRGEKLFF.

The chain couples TRBV18 to TRBJ2-5; 9 nucleotides agree with TRBD1. J was trimmed by 5 bases and V by 3 bases; bases with no gene match: 7. This CDR3 is 15 amino acids long. Germline CDR1 KGHSH, CDR2 LQKENI. CDR3 protein: CASSPGTGSSETQYF. CDR3 DNA sequence: TGTGCCAGCTCACCCGGGACAGGGAGTTCGGAGACCCAGTACTTC.

The rearrangement joins TRBV14 to TRBJ2-1, with 7 bases identical to TRBD2. Trimming took 4 bases from V and 8 from J; bases not matched to a gene: 20. The germline V gene has CDR1 SGHDN and CDR2 FVKESK. The length of the CDR3 is 18 residues. CDR3 bases: TGTGCCAGCAGCCCATACTGGGGAATTGGCGGGAGCCCGCATGAGCAGTTCTTC. It specifies CASSPYWGIGGSPHEQFF.

This clone was recorded once. The rearrangement links TRBV28 to TRBJ2-7; D call uncertain. Germline V CDR1 and CDR2: MDHEN, SYDVKM. The CDR3 covers 16 residues. V lost 1 base and J 1 base, leaving 14 bases between the germline ends. This CDR3 reads CASSLSLRSASYEQYF. The DNA of the CDR3 is TGTGCCAGCAGTTTATCGTTAAGGTCAGCTTCCTACGAGCAGTACTTC.

The V and J genes are TRBV28 and TRBJ1-5; D ambiguous. Germline V gene lookup returns CDR1 MDHEN and CDR2 SYDVKM. CDR3 length: 17 amino acids. Trimming stripped 6 bases from V and 0 bases from J, with 18 bases between. The CDR3 here is CASSPGVFGFSNQPQHF. As DNA, the CDR3 is TGTGCCAGCAGCCCCGGGGTATTTGGTTTTAGCAATCAGCCCCAGCATTTT.

The chain recombines TRBV10-3 with TRBJ1-5; D might be TRBD1 (6 bases). Germline V CDR1 and CDR2: ENHRY, SYGVKD. The CDR3 spans 16 residues. V was cut by 3 bases and J by 0 bases, with 12 bases left in between. The CDR3, as DNA: TGTGCCATCAGTGATTTCCGGACAGTTAGCAATCAGCCCCAGCATTTT. This codes for CAISDFRTVSNQPQHF.